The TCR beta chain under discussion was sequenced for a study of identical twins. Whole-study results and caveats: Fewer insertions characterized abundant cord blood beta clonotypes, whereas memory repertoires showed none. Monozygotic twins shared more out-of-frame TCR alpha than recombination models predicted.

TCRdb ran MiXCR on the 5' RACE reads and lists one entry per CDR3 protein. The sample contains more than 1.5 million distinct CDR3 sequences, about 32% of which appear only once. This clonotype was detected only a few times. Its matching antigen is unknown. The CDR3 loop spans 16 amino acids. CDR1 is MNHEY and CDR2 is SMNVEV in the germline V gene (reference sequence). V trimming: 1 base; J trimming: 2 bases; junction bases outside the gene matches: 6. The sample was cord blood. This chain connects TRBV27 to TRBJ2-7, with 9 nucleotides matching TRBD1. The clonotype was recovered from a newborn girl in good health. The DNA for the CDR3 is TGTGCCAGCAGTTTATGGGGGACAGGGCTACCCTACGAGCAGTACTTC. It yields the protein CASSLWGTGLPYEQYF.